This TCR beta chain was captured by sequencing in a study of shared clonotypes between healthy human individuals. Over several immunoSEQ plates, each subset's genomic DNA was distributed in even portions. The table came from immunoSEQ multiplex PCR; TCRdb's copy has only in-frame clones and leaves some out. The table shows 2.3 million or so clones, with over 85% occurring only once. Germline-derived CDR1 and CDR2 are SNHLY and FYNNEI. CDR3 size: 11 residues. Trimming took off 7 bases at V and 2 bases at J, with 5 bases between the two ends. V and J are TRBV2 and TRBJ1-2; D unresolved. Sequenced input: naive CD4+ T cells from PBMCs. Noted subset: CD45RA+ positively selected. The receptor's source is a man between 18 and 29 years old in good health. Some clones in this sample may be carry-over from other donors' samples. The CDR3 loop reads CASTYNYGYTF. DNA of the CDR3: TGTGCCAGCACCTACAACTATGGCTACACCTTC.